This T cell receptor beta chain was captured by sequencing in a study of T cell responses to AZD1222 COVID-19 vaccine. Method: immunoSEQ multiplex PCR; TCRdb's copy keeps in-frame clones and lacks some. The data show approximately 110,000 clones, with roughly 86% seen just once and roughly 4.5% held by the top ten. This sequence was found in an adult in good health. Sequencing was performed on peripheral blood, taken on day 0 of AZD1222 vaccination.

This chain's CDR3 is CASSISGGQGPYEQYF. For the CDR3, the DNA is TGTGCCAGTAGTATATCAGGCGGGCAGGGACCTTACGAGCAGTACTTC. V gene TRBV19 combines with J gene TRBJ2-7, with D possibly being TRBD1 or TRBD2 (5 bases each). The CDR3 consists of 16 residues. With 2 bases removed from V and 4 bases from J, the gap between germline ends came to 18 bases. CDR1 and CDR2 (germline): LNHDA, SQIVND (reference sequence).